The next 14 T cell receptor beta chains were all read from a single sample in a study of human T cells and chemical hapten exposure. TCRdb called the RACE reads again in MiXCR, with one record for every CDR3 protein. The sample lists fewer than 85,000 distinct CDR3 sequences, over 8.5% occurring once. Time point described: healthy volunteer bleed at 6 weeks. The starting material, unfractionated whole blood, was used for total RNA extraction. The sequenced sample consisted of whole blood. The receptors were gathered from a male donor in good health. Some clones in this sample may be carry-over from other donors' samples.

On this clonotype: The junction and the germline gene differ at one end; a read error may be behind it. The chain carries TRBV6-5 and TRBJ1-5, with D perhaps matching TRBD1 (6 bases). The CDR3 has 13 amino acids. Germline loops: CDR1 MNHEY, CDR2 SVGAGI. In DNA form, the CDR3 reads TGTGCCAGCAGGTCAGGGGAAGGACAGCACCAGCATTTT. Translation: CASRSGEGQHQHF.

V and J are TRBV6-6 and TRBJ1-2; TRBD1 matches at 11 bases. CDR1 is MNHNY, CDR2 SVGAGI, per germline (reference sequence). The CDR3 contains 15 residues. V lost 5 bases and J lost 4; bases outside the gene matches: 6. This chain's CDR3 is CASSQGTGGAYGYTF. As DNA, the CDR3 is TGTGCCAGCAGTCAAGGGACAGGGGGAGCCTATGGCTACACCTTC.

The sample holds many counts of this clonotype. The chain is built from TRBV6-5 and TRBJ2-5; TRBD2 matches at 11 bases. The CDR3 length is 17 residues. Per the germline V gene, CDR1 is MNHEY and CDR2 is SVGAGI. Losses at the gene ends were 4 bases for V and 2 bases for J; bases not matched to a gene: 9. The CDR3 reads CASSSSLTSGVQETQYF. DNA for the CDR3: TGTGCCAGCAGTTCGTCGTTGACTAGCGGGGTTCAAGAGACCCAGTACTTC.

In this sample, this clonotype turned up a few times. CDR3 region: CSARSTTGNYNEQFF. The CDR3 DNA reads TGCAGTGCTAGATCGACTACAGGAAACTACAATGAGCAGTTCTTC. This sequence joins TRBV20-1 and TRBJ2-1; D may match TRBD1 or TRBD2 (5 bases each). The V gene's germline CDR1 is DFQATT and CDR2 SNEGSKA (reference sequence). The CDR3 totals 15 residues. The V gene lost 2 bases and the J gene lost 3 bases, with 14 bases spanning the gap.

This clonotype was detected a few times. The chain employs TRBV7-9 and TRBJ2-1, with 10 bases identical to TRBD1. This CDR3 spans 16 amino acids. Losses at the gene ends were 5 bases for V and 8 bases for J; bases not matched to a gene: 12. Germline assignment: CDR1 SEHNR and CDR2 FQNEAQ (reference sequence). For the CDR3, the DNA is TGTGCCAGCAGCCCCCCCGTGGGGACAGGGGCTGATGAGCAGTTCTTC. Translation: CASSPPVGTGADEQFF.

DNA for the CDR3: TGTGCCAGCATTGGTAGCGGGAAGCGCCGAACCGGGGAGCTGTTTTTT. Translation: CASIGSGKRRTGELFF. The gene calls are TRBV12-3 or TRBV12-4 and TRBJ2-2, with 8 positions matching TRBD2. The CDR3 covers 16 residues. V lost 7 bases, J lost 5 bases, and 12 bases stayed unmatched.

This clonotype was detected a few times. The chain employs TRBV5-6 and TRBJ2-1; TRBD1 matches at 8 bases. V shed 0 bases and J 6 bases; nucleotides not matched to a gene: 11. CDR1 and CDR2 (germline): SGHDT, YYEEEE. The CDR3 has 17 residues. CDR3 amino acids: CASSLASGGTLANEQFF. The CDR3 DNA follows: TGTGCCAGCAGCTTGGCTTCAGGGGGCACCTTGGCCAATGAGCAGTTCTTC.

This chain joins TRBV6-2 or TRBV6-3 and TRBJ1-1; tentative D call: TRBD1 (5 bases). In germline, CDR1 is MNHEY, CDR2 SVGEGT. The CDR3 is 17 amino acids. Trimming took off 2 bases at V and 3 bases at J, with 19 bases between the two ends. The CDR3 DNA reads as TGTGCCAGCAGTTACCAGCCCGCGGACATTATGGACACTGAAGCTTTCTTT. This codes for CASSYQPADIMDTEAFF.

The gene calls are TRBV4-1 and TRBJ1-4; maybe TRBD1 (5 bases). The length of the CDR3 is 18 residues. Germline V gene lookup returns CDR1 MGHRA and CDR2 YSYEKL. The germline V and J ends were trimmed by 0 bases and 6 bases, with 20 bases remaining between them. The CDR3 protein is CASSQDWGSHRLDEKLFF. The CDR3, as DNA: TGCGCCAGCAGCCAAGATTGGGGCAGCCACCGATTGGATGAAAAACTGTTTTTT.

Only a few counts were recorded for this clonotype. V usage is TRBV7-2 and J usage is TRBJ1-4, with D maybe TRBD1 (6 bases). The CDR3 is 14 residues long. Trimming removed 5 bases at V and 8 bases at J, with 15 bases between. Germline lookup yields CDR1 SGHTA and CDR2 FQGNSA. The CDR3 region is CASSQRDNKEKLFF. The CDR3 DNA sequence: TGTGCCAGCAGCCAACGGGACAACAAAGAAAAACTGTTTTTT.

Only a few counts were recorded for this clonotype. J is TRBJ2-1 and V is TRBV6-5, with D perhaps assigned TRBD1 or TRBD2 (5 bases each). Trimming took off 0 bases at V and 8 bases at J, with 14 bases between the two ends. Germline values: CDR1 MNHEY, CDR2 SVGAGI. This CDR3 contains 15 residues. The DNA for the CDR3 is TGTGCCAGCAGTTACTCCCCCGGGGCGACAGATGAGCAGTTCTTC. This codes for CASSYSPGATDEQFF.

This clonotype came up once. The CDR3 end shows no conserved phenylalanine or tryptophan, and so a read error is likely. CDR3 amino acids: CASSLGQTYEQYY. The CDR3 DNA follows: TGTGCCAGCAGTTTGGGACAGACCTACGAGCAGTACTAC. The J gene is TRBJ2-7, the V gene TRBV12-3 or TRBV12-4; 7 bases agree with TRBD1. The V gene end was trimmed by 3 bases and the J gene end by 2 bases; junction bases not matched to a gene: 1. The CDR3 has 13 amino acids.

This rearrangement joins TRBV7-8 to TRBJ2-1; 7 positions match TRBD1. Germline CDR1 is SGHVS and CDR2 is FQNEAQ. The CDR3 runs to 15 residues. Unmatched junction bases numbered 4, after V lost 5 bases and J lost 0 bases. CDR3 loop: CASSPRQGSYNEQFF. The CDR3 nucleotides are TGTGCCAGCAGCCCAAGACAGGGCTCCTACAATGAGCAGTTCTTC. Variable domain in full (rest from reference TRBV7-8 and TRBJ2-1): GAGVSQSPRYKVAKRGQDVALRCDPISGHVSLFWYQQALGQGPEFLTYFQNEAQLDKSGLPSDRFFAERPEGSVSTLKIQRTQQEDSAVYLCASSPRQGSYNEQFFGPGTRLTVL.

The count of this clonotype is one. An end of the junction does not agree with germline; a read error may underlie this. In nucleotides, the CDR3 is TGTGCCAGCAGTCATCCGTACGGGAATATGAACACTAAAGCTTTCTTT. It encodes CASSHPYGNMNTKAFF. The chain has TRBV12-3 or TRBV12-4 and TRBJ1-1; no firm D call. This CDR3 is built from 16 residues.